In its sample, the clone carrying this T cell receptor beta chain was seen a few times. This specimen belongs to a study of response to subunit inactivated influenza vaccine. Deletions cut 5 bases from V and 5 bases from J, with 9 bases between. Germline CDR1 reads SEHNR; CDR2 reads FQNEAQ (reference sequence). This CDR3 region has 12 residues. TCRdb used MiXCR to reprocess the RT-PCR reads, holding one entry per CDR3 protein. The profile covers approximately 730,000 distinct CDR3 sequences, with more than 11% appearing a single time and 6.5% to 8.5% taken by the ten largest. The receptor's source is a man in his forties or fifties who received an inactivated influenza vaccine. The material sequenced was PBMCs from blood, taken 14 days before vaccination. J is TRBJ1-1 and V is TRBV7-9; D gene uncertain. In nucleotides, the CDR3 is TGTGCCAGCAGCCTCGAATTTACTGAAGCTTTCTTT. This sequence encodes CASSLEFTEAFF. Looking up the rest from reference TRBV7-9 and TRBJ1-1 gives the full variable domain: DTGVSQNPRHKITKRGQNVTFRCDPISEHNRLYWYRQTLGQGPEFLTYFQNEAQLEKSRLLSDRFSAERPKGSFSTLEIQRTEQGDSAMYLCASSLEFTEAFFGQGTRLTVV.